This T cell receptor (beta chain) was retrieved from a study of blood T cell repertoires in COVID-19. Authors' analysis steps: Scientists estimated how many nucleated cells there were by amplifying reference gene primers. Clones were sequenced by immunoSEQ multiplex PCR, and TCRdb holds only the in-frame ones, with some missing. Clonal size and the V and J genes are those of that table, whereas D and trimming came from the DNA. The top ten hold just over 0.85% of the sample, which has 250,000 or so clones, about 87% seen once. Individuals aged about 18 to 100 years were recruited from some 26 US areas. Participants' own reports of clinical history determined their cohort assignment. Someone with COVID-19 had been met by exposed participants within 2 weeks before study entry. Looked up from germline, CDR1 is KGHDR and CDR2 is SFDVKD. The CDR3 is 16 amino acids. The ends were cut back, 4 bases at V and 0 bases at J, with 12 bases in the middle.

The sequence was obtained from a man over 45 who had been exposed to COVID-19. Sequencing was carried out using PBMCs or T cells enriched from blood (not recorded which). This rearrangement joins TRBV24-1 to TRBJ1-5; D may be TRBD1 (6 bases). Here the CDR3 reads CATSEGHEYSNQPQHF. The CDR3 DNA reads as TGTGCCACCAGTGAGGGACATGAATATAGCAATCAGCCCCAGCATTTT.